These 5 T cell receptor beta chains were sequenced from one sample in a study of T cells in women clearing cervical HPV infection. Method: immunoSEQ multiplex PCR; TCRdb's copy keeps in-frame clones and lacks some. The ten top clones account for roughly 8%, within a sample of about 8,400 clones. The material sequenced was blood buffy coat. Every receptor here comes from a woman aged 18 to 75 with a cervical HPV16 infection that either progressed to CIN3+ or cleared (not recorded which).

This clone is deemed medium-sized (0.01 to 0.1%) by its frequency. The read falls 3 residues short of the CDR3 end, and the missing part is taken from the germline J gene. The chain is built from TRBV7-9 and TRBJ2-5; 7 bases fit TRBD1. V was pared by 3 bases and J by 4 bases, with 5 bases of the junction left unmatched. The CDR3 runs to 14 residues. Germline V gives CDR1 SEHNR, CDR2 FQNEAQ (reference sequence). The CDR3 loop reads CASSLTGRGETQYF. CDR3 DNA, as far as it was read: TGTGCCAGCAGCTTGACAGGGAGAGGAGAGACC.

Turning to this clone: The observed sequence ends 3 residues before the CDR3 terminus, with the missing tail filled in from the germline J gene. The chain is built from TRBV19 and TRBJ1-2, with D perhaps TRBD1 (5 bases). Germline-derived CDR1 and CDR2 are LNHDA and SQIVND (reference sequence). The CDR3 spans 14 residues. The DNA read from the CDR3 is TGTGCCAGTAGTATAAGTTGGGGCTCCTACGAC. Its translation: CASSISWGSYD. The whole CDR3 protein reads CASSISWGSYDYTF.

Points on this clone: The read stops 3 residues short of the end of the CDR3; the missing end is completed from the germline J gene. This chain uses TRBV7-2 with TRBJ2-2; D uncertain. The CDR3 is 15 amino acids. V was trimmed by 1 base and J by 4 bases, leaving 10 bases between them. Germline V gene sequence: CDR1 SGHTA, CDR2 FQGNSA. CDR3 DNA (partial): TGTGCCAGCAGCTTAGTTACCGGTGCCACCGGGGAG. Translation: CASSLVTGATGE. The full CDR3 reads CASSLVTGATGELFF. Filled out from reference TRBV7-2 and TRBJ2-2, the complete variable domain reads GAGVSQSPSNKVTEKGKDVELRCDPISGHTALYWYRQSLGQGLEFLIYFQGNSAPDKSGLPSDRFSAERTGGSVSTLTIQRTQQEDSAVYLCASSLVTGATGELFFGEGSRLTVL.

Concerning this clone itself: The sequence runs out 3 residues before the end of the CDR3; the remainder is reconstructed from the germline J gene. Other DNA sequences in this sample translate to the same CDR3. This sequence joins TRBV7-2 and TRBJ1-2, with 7 bases that match TRBD1. V shed 2 bases and J 6 bases; nucleotides not matched to a gene: 9. Germline CDR1 and CDR2: SGHTA and FQGNSA. The CDR3 runs to 15 residues. The sequenced part of the CDR3 DNA is TGTGCCAGCAGCTTACACCTGACAGGGAGCGATGGC. Amino acid sequence: CASSLHLTGSDG. The full CDR3 protein reads CASSLHLTGSDGYTF. Full variable domain (rest looked up from reference TRBV7-2 and TRBJ1-2): GAGVSQSPSNKVTEKGKDVELRCDPISGHTALYWYRQSLGQGLEFLIYFQGNSAPDKSGLPSDRFSAERTGGSVSTLTIQRTQQEDSAVYLCASSLHLTGSDGYTFGSGTRLTVV.

About this clone itself: The read ends 3 residues early relative to the CDR3; the germline J gene fills the gap. The chain has TRBV18 and TRBJ1-2, with D unresolved. In germline, CDR1 is KGHSH, CDR2 LQKENI. The CDR3 runs to 15 residues. CDR3 amino acids: CASSPWTVDYNDYTF. The CDR3 DNA, read in part, is TGTGCCAGCTCACCGTGGACCGTCGACTACAATGAC.